This T cell receptor (beta chain) appears in the sequencing data of a study of blood T cell repertoires in COVID-19. Study-level background: The analysed material was cDNA or gDNA that came from T cells, B-cell-depleted T cells, or PBMCs.

The assay was immunoSEQ multiplex PCR, and TCRdb's table has in-frame clones only and misses some. The sample records 330,000 or so clones, approximately 92% being singletons. Across fewer than 25 US areas, participants ranged in age from roughly 18 to 95 years. Two consecutive negative NP/OP PCR tests, clearance, or resolved symptoms defined Cohort 3 recovery. The CDR3 is made up of 17 amino acids. Germline V lookup: CDR1 LNHNV, CDR2 YYDKDF (reference sequence). J gave up 5 bases and V 0 bases, and 6 bases lay outside the gene matches. This chain uses TRBV15 with TRBJ2-3, with 12 bases lining up with TRBD2. The sequence was collected from a woman in her 30s who had recovered from COVID-19. Sequencing was carried out using PBMCs or T cells enriched from blood (not recorded which). As DNA, the CDR3 is TGTGCCACCAGCAGAGATCTGACTAGCGGGAGTAGAGATACGCAGTATTTT. Translation gives CATSRDLTSGSRDTQYF.